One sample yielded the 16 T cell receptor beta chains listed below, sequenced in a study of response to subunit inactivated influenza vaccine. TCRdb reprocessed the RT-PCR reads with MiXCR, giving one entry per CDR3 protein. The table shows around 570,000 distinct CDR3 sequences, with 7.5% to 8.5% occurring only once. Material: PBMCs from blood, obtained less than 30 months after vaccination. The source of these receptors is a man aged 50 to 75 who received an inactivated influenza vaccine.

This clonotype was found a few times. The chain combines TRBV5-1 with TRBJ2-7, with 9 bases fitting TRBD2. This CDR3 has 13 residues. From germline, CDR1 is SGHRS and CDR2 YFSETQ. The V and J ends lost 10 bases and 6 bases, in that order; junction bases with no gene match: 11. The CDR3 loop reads CADPGGRALEQYF. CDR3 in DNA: TGCGCCGACCCTGGCGGGAGGGCCCTCGAGCAGTACTTC.

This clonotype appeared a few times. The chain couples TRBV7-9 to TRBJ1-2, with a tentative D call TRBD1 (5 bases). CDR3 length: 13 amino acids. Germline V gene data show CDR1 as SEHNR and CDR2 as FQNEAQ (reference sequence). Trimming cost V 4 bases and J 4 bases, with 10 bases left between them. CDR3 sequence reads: CASSSGRAYGYTF. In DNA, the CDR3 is TGTGCCAGCAGCTCGGGCAGGGCCTATGGCTACACCTTC.

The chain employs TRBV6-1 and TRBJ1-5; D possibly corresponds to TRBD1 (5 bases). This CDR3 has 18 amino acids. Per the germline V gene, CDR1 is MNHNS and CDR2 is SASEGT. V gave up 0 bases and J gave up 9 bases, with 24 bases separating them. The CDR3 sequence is CASSEAEFGTPAFSPQHF. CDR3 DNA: TGTGCCAGCAGTGAAGCCGAGTTTGGGACGCCTGCTTTTTCGCCCCAGCATTTT.

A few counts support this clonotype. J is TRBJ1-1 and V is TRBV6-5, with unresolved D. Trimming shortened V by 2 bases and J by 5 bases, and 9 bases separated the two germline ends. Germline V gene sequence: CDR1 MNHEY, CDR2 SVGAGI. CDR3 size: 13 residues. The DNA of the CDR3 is TGTGCCAGCAGTTACGCCGGCGAGACTGAAGCTTTCTTT. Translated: CASSYAGETEAFF.

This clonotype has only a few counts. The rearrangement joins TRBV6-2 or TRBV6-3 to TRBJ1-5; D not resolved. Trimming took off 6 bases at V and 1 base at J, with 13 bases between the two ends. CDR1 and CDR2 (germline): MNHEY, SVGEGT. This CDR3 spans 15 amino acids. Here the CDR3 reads CASSPLKTSNQPQHF. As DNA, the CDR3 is TGTGCCAGCAGCCCCCTTAAGACCAGCAATCAGCCCCAGCATTTT.

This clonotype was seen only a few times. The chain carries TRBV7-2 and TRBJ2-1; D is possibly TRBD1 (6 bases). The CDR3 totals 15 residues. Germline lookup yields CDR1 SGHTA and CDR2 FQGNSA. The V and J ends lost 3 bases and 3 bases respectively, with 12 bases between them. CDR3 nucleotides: TGTGCCAGCAGCTTCGCCAGGGGAGTCTACAATGAGCAGTTCTTC. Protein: CASSFARGVYNEQFF.

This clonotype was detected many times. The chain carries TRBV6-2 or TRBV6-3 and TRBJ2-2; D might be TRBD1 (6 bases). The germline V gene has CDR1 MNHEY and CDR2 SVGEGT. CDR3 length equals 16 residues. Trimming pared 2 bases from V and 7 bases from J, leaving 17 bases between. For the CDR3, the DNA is TGTGCCAGCAGTTACGCGGCCAGGGGATCGAGCGGGGAGCTGTTTTTT. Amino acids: CASSYAARGSSGELFF.

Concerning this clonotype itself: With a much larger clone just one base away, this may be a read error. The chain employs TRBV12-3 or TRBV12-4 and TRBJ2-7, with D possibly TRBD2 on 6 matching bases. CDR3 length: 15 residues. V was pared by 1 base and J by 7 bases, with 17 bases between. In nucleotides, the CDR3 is TGTGCCAGCAGTTTAGGGCACGGGGAGGCGAGGGAGCAGTACTTC. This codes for CASSLGHGEAREQYF.

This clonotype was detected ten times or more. This CDR3 reads CSARALLAGRSYEQYF. The CDR3, as DNA: TGCAGTGCTAGAGCTCTACTAGCGGGAAGATCCTACGAGCAGTACTTC. V is TRBV20-1 and J is TRBJ2-7; 10 bases are a match to TRBD2. Germline assignment: CDR1 DFQATT and CDR2 SNEGSKA (reference sequence). The CDR3 contains 16 residues. The V segment lost 1 base and the J segment 1 base; nucleotides outside the gene matches: 7.

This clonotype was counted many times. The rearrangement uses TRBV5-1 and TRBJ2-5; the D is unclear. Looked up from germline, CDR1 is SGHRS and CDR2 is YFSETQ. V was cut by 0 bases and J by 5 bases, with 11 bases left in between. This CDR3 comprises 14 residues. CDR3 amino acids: CASSLASAEETQYF. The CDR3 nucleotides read TGCGCCAGCAGCTTGGCTTCGGCAGAGGAGACCCAGTACTTC.

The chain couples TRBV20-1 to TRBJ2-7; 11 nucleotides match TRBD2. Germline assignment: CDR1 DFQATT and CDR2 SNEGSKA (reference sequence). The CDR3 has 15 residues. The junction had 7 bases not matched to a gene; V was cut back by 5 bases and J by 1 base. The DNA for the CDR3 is TGCAGTGCTTTTCCCATAGCGGGGGGGTCCTACGAGCAGTACTTC. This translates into CSAFPIAGGSYEQYF.

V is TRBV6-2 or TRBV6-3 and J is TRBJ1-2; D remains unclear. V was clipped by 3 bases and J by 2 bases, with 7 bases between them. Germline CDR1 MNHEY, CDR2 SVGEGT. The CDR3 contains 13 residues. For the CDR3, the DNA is TGTGCCAGCAGTTATGGGCAGAACTATGGCTACACCTTC. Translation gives CASSYGQNYGYTF.

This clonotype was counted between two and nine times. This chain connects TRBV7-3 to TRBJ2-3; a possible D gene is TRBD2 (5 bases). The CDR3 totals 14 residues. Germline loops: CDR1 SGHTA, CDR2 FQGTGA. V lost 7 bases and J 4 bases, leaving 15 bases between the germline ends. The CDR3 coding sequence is TGTGCCAGCACCCTAACGCCCGGGGCAGATACGCAGTATTTT. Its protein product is CASTLTPGADTQYF.

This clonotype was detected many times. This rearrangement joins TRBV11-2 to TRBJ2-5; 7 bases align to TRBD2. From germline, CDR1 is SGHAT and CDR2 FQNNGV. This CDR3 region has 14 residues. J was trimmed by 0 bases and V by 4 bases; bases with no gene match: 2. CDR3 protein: CASSWREYQETQYF. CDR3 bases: TGTGCCAGCAGCTGGCGGGAGTACCAAGAGACCCAGTACTTC.

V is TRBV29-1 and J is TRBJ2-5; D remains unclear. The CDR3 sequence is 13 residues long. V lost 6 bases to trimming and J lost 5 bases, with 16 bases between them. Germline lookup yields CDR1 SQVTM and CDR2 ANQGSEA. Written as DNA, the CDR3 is TGCAGCGTAGGCTTAGGGCCGGCGGAGACCCAGTACTTC. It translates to CSVGLGPAETQYF.

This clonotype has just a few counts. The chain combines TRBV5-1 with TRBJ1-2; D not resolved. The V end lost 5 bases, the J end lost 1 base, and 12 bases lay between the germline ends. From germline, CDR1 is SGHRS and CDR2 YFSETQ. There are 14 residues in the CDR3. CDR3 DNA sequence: TGCGCCAGCAGTGTCTCTGGGGATAACTATGGCTACACCTTC. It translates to CASSVSGDNYGYTF.